This TCR beta chain was sequenced during a study of CD8 T cells in Susac syndrome. The V gene's germline CDR1 is SQVTM and CDR2 ANQGSEA. Trimming took 6 bases from V and 4 from J, leaving 7 bases between them. The CDR3 runs to 12 residues. Random hexamers primed reverse transcription of roughly 0.5 to 1 ug RNA. TCRdb ran MiXCR on the immunoSEQ multiplex PCR reads and lists one entry per CDR3 protein. The sample has 150,000 to 160,000 distinct CDR3 sequences; roughly 96% are singletons. Source material: CD8+ T cells from PBMCs. The genes are TRBV29-1 and TRBJ1-6; no clear D gene. The TCR comes from a human donor with multiple sclerosis. The CDR3 nucleotides read TGCAGCGTGGGAGAATATAATTCACCCCTCCACTTT. It translates to CSVGEYNSPLHF.